Below are 15 T cell receptor beta chains sequenced from a single sample in a study of shared clonotypes between healthy human individuals. Data came from immunoSEQ multiplex PCR; TCRdb stores just in-frame clones and leaves some out. This sample has roughly 2.1 million clones, with around 93% found just once. Naive CD8 cells, CD45RO-negative and positively selected for CCR7, excluded terminally differentiated effector memory CD45RA+ cells. Sequencing was performed on naive CD8+ T cells from PBMCs. The receptors were gathered from a man aged 18 to 29 in good health. Some clones in this sample may be carry-over from other donors' samples.

The V gene is TRBV28, the J gene TRBJ2-7; no clear D gene. CDR1 and CDR2 (germline): MDHEN, SYDVKM. This CDR3 is built from 14 residues. V shed 3 bases and J shed 2 bases, with 11 bases lying between them. CDR3 in amino acids: CASSFYEGPYEQYF. The CDR3, as DNA: TGTGCCAGCAGTTTTTACGAAGGGCCCTACGAGCAGTACTTC.

In its sample, this clone was seen many times. Possible read error: a much larger clone is one base away. This specimen includes other DNA sequences encoding the same CDR3. The rearrangement joins TRBV9 to TRBJ1-1, with unresolved D. Germline CDR1 SGDLS, CDR2 YYNGEE. The CDR3 runs 13 residues. The V end lost 0 bases, the J end lost 1 base, and 4 bases lay between the germline ends. CDR3 nucleotide sequence: TGTGCCAGCAGCGTAGAGGGGAACACTGAAGCTTTCTTT. It is translated as CASSVEGNTEAFF. Full variable domain (rest looked up from reference TRBV9 and TRBJ1-1): DSGVTQTPKHLITATGQRVTLRCSPRSGDLSVYWYQQSLDQGLQFLIQYYNGEERAKGNILERFSAQQFPDLHSELNLSSLELGDSALYFCASSVEGNTEAFFGQGTRLTVV.

The V call is TRBV4-3, the J call TRBJ2-3, with a weak D call TRBD1 (6 bases). Germline CDR1 is LGHNA and CDR2 is YSLEER. This CDR3 is 18 amino acids long. V lost 1 base and J lost 0, with 17 bases in between. The CDR3 DNA is TGCGCCAGCAGCCAAGGGTTAAGGGACATCGCTAGCACAGATACGCAGTATTTT. The encoded protein is CASSQGLRDIASTDTQYF.

Concerning this clone itself: This specimen includes other DNA sequences encoding the same CDR3. The gene calls are TRBV6-5 and TRBJ2-7; D not certain. V was clipped by 0 bases and J by 7 bases, with 10 bases between them. Germline V gene data show CDR1 as MNHEY and CDR2 as SVGAGI. This CDR3 has 13 residues. This chain's CDR3 is CASSYSGVDEQYF. The CDR3 nucleotides read TGTGCCAGCAGTTACTCTGGGGTCGATGAGCAGTACTTC.

The chain employs TRBV11-2 and TRBJ2-7, with 11 bases that match TRBD2. This CDR3 is built from 16 residues. Trimming took 5 bases from V and 1 from J; bases not matched to a gene: 7. Per germline, CDR1 SGHAT and CDR2 FQNNGV. The CDR3 here is CASSHELAGVSYEQYF. The CDR3 bases are TGTGCCAGCAGCCACGAACTAGCGGGAGTGTCCTACGAGCAGTACTTC.

As for this clone: One junction end does not reproduce the germline sequence, and a read error may be involved. This rearrangement joins TRBV5-4 to TRBJ2-5; D might be TRBD2 (6 bases). Matching the DNA end better, TRBJ2-7 makes the J call doubtful. The germline V gene encodes CDR1 SGHNT and CDR2 YYREEE (reference sequence). The CDR3 contains 14 residues. CDR3 sequence: CASSFLGTSSEQYF. The DNA of the CDR3 is TGTGCCAGCAGCTTCCTCGGGACTTCCTCCGAGCAGTACTTC.

This clone was seen only once. The chain couples TRBV7-6 to TRBJ2-2; a possible D gene is TRBD2 (5 bases). Germline CDR1 is SGHVS and CDR2 is FNYEAQ. This CDR3 spans 16 amino acids. Trimming shortened V by 3 bases and J by 0 bases, and 11 bases separated the two germline ends. This CDR3 is CASSFFGVTNTGELFF. CDR3 nucleotides: TGTGCCAGCAGCTTTTTCGGGGTAACGAACACCGGGGAGCTGTTTTTT.

In DNA, the CDR3 is TGTGCCAGCAGTTACTTGGGACAGGGCGCCCTAGGAGCTTTCTTT. It translates to CASSYLGQGALGAFF. The V and J genes are TRBV6-5 and TRBJ1-1, with TRBD1 matching over 9 bases. Germline values: CDR1 MNHEY, CDR2 SVGAGI. The CDR3 is 15 amino acids. V dropped 1 base and J dropped 10; count of bases not matched to a gene: 10.

In this sample, this clone turned up once. The germline gene is not matched at one end of the junction; a read error may be the cause. The V gene is TRBV13, the J gene TRBJ2-7; 9 bases line up with TRBD2. The CDR3 is made up of 15 amino acids. Germline-derived CDR1 and CDR2 are PRHDT and FYEKMQ (reference sequence). CDR3 sequence (DNA): TGTGCCAGCAGCTCCTTGGGAGGGGGCCTAGCGGGACCAGACTTC. It encodes CASSSLGGGLAGPDF.

The gene calls are TRBV7-9 and TRBJ2-1; no definite D call. Germline V lookup: CDR1 SEHNR, CDR2 FQNEAQ (reference sequence). V lost 2 bases to trimming and J lost 1 base, with 9 bases between them. The CDR3 totals 15 residues. The CDR3 coding sequence is TGTGCCAGCAGCTTAAATAGGGTATCCTACAATGAGCAGTTCTTC. Translated: CASSLNRVSYNEQFF.

This rearrangement joins TRBV27 to TRBJ2-1; TRBD2 aligns across 12 bases. V was pared by 4 bases and J by 8 bases, with 9 bases of the junction left unmatched. From germline, CDR1 is MNHEY and CDR2 SMNVEV (reference sequence). This CDR3 comprises 16 residues. For the CDR3, the DNA is TGTGCCAGCAGTTCCCAAACTAGCGGGAGGTGGTATGAGCAGTTCTTC. This gives the protein CASSSQTSGRWYEQFF.

The chain recombines TRBV29-1 with TRBJ1-2, with 9 bases fitting TRBD1. V gave up 6 bases and J gave up 8 bases; unmatched junction bases: 16. The CDR3 consists of 15 residues. Looked up from germline, CDR1 is SQVTM and CDR2 is ANQGSEA. The CDR3 region has the DNA TGCAGCGTGACCGGGACAGGGATACCCTACGGAGGCTACACCTTC. This translates into CSVTGTGIPYGGYTF.

Comments on this clone: Other DNA sequences of this sample code for an identical CDR3. V gene TRBV9 combines with J gene TRBJ2-1, with 9 bases matching TRBD2. This CDR3 is 14 amino acids long. The germline gives CDR1 SGDLS, CDR2 YYNGEE. V shed 0 bases, J shed 8 bases, and the junction held 3 bases outside the gene matches. CDR3 DNA: TGTGCCAGCAGCGTAGGTAGCGGGAGTTATGAGCAGTTCTTC. The encoded protein is CASSVGSGSYEQFF.

The chain recombines TRBV15 with TRBJ2-1, with a tentative D call TRBD2 (5 bases). Germline CDR1 reads LNHNV; CDR2 reads YYDKDF (reference sequence). The CDR3 is 15 amino acids. V lost 9 bases to trimming and J lost 5 bases, with 20 bases between them. The CDR3: CATNDYAGPNNEQFF. CDR3 nucleotide sequence: TGTGCCACAAACGACTACGCCGGCCCGAACAATGAGCAGTTCTTC. Drawing the rest from reference TRBV15 and TRBJ2-1, the complete variable domain is DAMVIQNPRYQVTQFGKPVTLSCSQTLNHNVMYWYQQKSSQAPKLLFHYYDKDFNNEADTPDNFQSRRPNTSFCFLDIRSPGLGDTAMYLCATNDYAGPNNEQFFGPGTRLTVL.

The V and J genes are TRBV9 and TRBJ2-7; D possibly corresponds to TRBD1 (6 bases). Trimming left V 3 bases short and J 6 bases short, with 13 bases between. The CDR3 is 13 residues long. CDR1 SGDLS and CDR2 YYNGEE come from the germline V gene. The CDR3 loop reads CASSAQQGGEQYF. DNA for the CDR3: TGTGCCAGCAGCGCCCAACAGGGTGGCGAGCAGTACTTC.